This TCR beta chain was found in a study of vaccination effects on CD4 cells after COVID-19. The CDR3 sequence is 16 residues long. Germline V lookup: CDR1 KGHSH, CDR2 LQKENI. V was pared by 3 bases and J by 2 bases, with 14 bases between. Using immunoSEQ multiplex PCR, the repertoire was profiled, and TCRdb retains in-frame clones only, with some absent. Among about 38,000 clones, roughly 70% were seen once, and the ten largest hold about 23%. Antigen-specific CD4+ T cells were first expanded with viral peptide pools by the ViraFEST assay and only then sequenced. It was after approximately 11 days of culture that CD4+ T cells were isolated. In the vaccine recipients, nucleocapsid antibodies were negative and there was no prior SARS-CoV-2 infection. With regard to this clone: Its target is unknown.

The rearrangement links TRBV18 to TRBJ2-1; tentatively, D is TRBD2 (5 bases). This sequence was found in a human donor who received a COVID-19 vaccine. This material consisted of CD4+ T cells from PBMCs cultured with SARS-CoV-2 spike peptides, taken before COVID-19 vaccination. The chain's CDR3 is CASSPRVAGPYNEQFF. The CDR3 DNA is TGTGCCAGCTCACCTCGGGTGGCGGGCCCCTACAATGAGCAGTTCTTC.